Below are 19 T cell receptor beta chains sequenced from a single sample in a study of response to subunit inactivated influenza vaccine. TCRdb processed the RT-PCR reads anew with MiXCR; each CDR3 protein has one entry. The table records roughly 520,000 distinct CDR3 sequences, 25% of them present only once. This specimen consisted of CD4+ T cells sorted from PBMCs, obtained 4 to 6 days after vaccination. The receptors come from a man aged 50 to 59 who received an inactivated influenza vaccine.

This clonotype has a handful of counts. This CDR3 is CSTPKGAYEQYF. In DNA form, the CDR3 reads TGCAGTACACCCAAGGGGGCCTACGAGCAGTACTTC. The chain is built from TRBV20-1 and TRBJ2-7, with D maybe TRBD1 (6 bases). The CDR3 loop spans 12 amino acids. Trimming cost V 8 bases and J 2 bases, with 13 bases left between them. Germline loops: CDR1 DFQATT, CDR2 SNEGSKA (reference sequence).

This chain connects TRBV5-6 to TRBJ2-5, with 13 positions matching TRBD2. Germline V gene sequence: CDR1 SGHDT, CDR2 YYEEEE. Germline trimming cut 2 bases from V and 5 bases from J; bases unmatched to any gene: 3. The CDR3 is made up of 15 amino acids. The CDR3 sequence: CASSFTSGGVETQYF. The CDR3 coding sequence is TGTGCCAGCAGCTTCACTAGCGGGGGGGTGGAGACCCAGTACTTC.

This clonotype was seen a few times. The rearrangement uses TRBV5-1 and TRBJ2-5; 8 nucleotides align to TRBD1. V lost 5 bases and J lost 1; bases outside the gene matches: 7. This CDR3 has 15 amino acids. CDR1 is SGHRS and CDR2 is YFSETQ in the germline V gene. The CDR3 coding sequence is TGCGCCAGCAGAGCAGGACAGGGCACCCAAGAGACCCAGTACTTC. Amino acids: CASRAGQGTQETQYF.

V and J are TRBV6-2 or TRBV6-3 and TRBJ1-5; D perhaps matches TRBD1 (6 bases). CDR3 size: 13 residues. The germline V and J ends were trimmed by 4 bases and 7 bases, with 11 bases remaining between them. Germline assignment: CDR1 MNHEY and CDR2 SVGEGT. CDR3 region: CASSWGAKQPQHF. The CDR3 DNA sequence: TGTGCCAGCAGTTGGGGGGCAAAGCAGCCCCAGCATTTT.

Only a few counts were recorded for this clonotype. CDR3 bases: TGTGCCAGCAGTTACTCGGGACCCCGGGACGAGCAGTACTTC. This gives the protein CASSYSGPRDEQYF. This sequence joins TRBV6-5 and TRBJ2-7; D is tentatively TRBD1 or TRBD2 (5 bases each). This CDR3 is built from 14 residues. Germline lookup yields CDR1 MNHEY and CDR2 SVGAGI. The V gene lost 0 bases and the J gene lost 5 bases, with 11 bases spanning the gap.

This clonotype was seen a handful of times. The chain has TRBV30 and TRBJ1-1, with D hard to call. The CDR3 is made up of 13 amino acids. V was trimmed by 4 bases and J by 1 base, leaving 10 bases between them. Germline assignment: CDR1 GTSNPN and CDR2 SVGIG (reference sequence). The CDR3 spells CAWIRVENTEAFF. Written as DNA, the CDR3 is TGTGCCTGGATTCGGGTTGAGAACACTGAAGCTTTCTTT.

The gene calls are TRBV20-1 and TRBJ2-7; 10 positions match TRBD2. This CDR3 is 16 amino acids long. Per germline, CDR1 DFQATT and CDR2 SNEGSKA (reference sequence). The junction had 5 bases not matched to a gene; V was cut back by 0 bases and J by 0 bases. CDR3 protein: CSARDGTSASSYEQYF. The CDR3 bases are TGCAGTGCTAGAGACGGGACTAGCGCGAGCTCCTACGAGCAGTACTTC.

This clonotype occurred a few times. The J gene is TRBJ2-7, the V gene TRBV5-1; 8 bases align to TRBD2. Germline trimming cut 1 base from V and 2 bases from J; bases unmatched to any gene: 8. From germline, CDR1 is SGHRS and CDR2 YFSETQ. CDR3 length: 16 residues. The CDR3, as DNA: TGCGCCAGCAGCTTGAATGTCGGGCGGGAGGCCTACGAGCAGTACTTC. It specifies CASSLNVGREAYEQYF.

This clonotype was seen ten or more times. DNA of the CDR3: TGTGCCAGCAGCTTAGCGCCGTCGACTGAAGCTTTCTTT. It is translated as CASSLAPSTEAFF. The J gene is TRBJ1-1, the V gene TRBV11-1, with D unclear. The V gene's germline CDR1 is SGHAT and CDR2 FQDESV (reference sequence). The CDR3 has 13 amino acids. V was clipped by 0 bases and J by 5 bases, with 7 bases between them.

This clonotype appeared a single time. The V call is TRBV3-1, the J call TRBJ2-3, with D possibly being TRBD2 (6 bases). CDR1 LGHDT and CDR2 YNNKEL come from the germline V gene (reference sequence). This CDR3 spans 16 amino acids. Trimming took off 10 bases at V and 2 bases at J, with 22 bases between the two ends. The CDR3 DNA reads as TGTGCCACGAAGGGTTCGGCGGGAAGAGACACAGATACGCAGTATTTT. This codes for CATKGSAGRDTDTQYF.

This chain links TRBV29-1 with TRBJ2-1; possible D gene TRBD2, 6 bases. The CDR3 contains 14 residues. Looked up from germline, CDR1 is SQVTM and CDR2 is ANQGSEA. V lost 4 bases and J 3 bases, leaving 13 bases between the germline ends. CDR3: CSVAGLANYNEQFF. The CDR3 DNA is TGCAGCGTTGCCGGGCTAGCGAACTACAATGAGCAGTTCTTC.

The chain has TRBV5-1 and TRBJ2-3, with TRBD2 matching 10 bases. Germline trimming cut 4 bases from V and 0 bases from J; bases unmatched to any gene: 5. Germline CDR1 is SGHRS and CDR2 is YFSETQ. There are 16 residues in the CDR3. The CDR3 DNA sequence: TGCGCCAGCAGCCAACTGACTAGCGGGAGCACAGATACGCAGTATTTT. Translation gives CASSQLTSGSTDTQYF.

This clonotype has a count of ten or more. CDR3 in DNA: TGCAGCGTTGGGGAGGACAGGGATGCACCCCTCCACTTT. This sequence encodes CSVGEDRDAPLHF. This chain links TRBV29-1 with TRBJ1-6, with 8 bases matching TRBD1. CDR1 is SQVTM and CDR2 is ANQGSEA in the germline V gene. The V and J ends lost 4 bases and 11 bases, in that order; junction bases with no gene match: 7. The CDR3 has 13 residues.

This clonotype was observed a few times. For the CDR3, the DNA is TGTGCCAGCAGTCTCCGGATCGATCAGCCCCAGCATTTT. As protein: CASSLRIDQPQHF. The chain recombines TRBV12-3 or TRBV12-4 with TRBJ1-5, with D unclear. The V end lost 5 bases, the J end lost 5 bases, and 10 bases lay between the germline ends. This CDR3 has 13 residues.

In DNA form, the CDR3 reads TGTGCCAGCAGTTTTGGTCTAGCGGGGCACACAGATACGCAGTATTTT. Translated, it gives CASSFGLAGHTDTQYF. V usage is TRBV12-3 or TRBV12-4 and J usage is TRBJ2-3; TRBD2 matches 9 bases. Trimming at V came to 3 bases and at J to 2 bases, leaving 6 bases not matched to a gene. This CDR3 contains 16 residues.

This clonotype was seen more than once but under ten times. The V and J genes are TRBV4-3 and TRBJ1-4; a possible D gene is TRBD1 (5 bases). CDR3 size: 15 residues. Trimming cost V 0 bases and J 4 bases, with 9 bases left between them. Germline values: CDR1 LGHNA, CDR2 YSLEER. The CDR3 nucleotides read TGCGCCAGCAGCCAAGATCGAGGGGTTAATGAAAAACTGTTTTTT. Its protein is CASSQDRGVNEKLFF.

This clonotype has a handful of counts. The chain uses TRBV29-1 and TRBJ2-7; the D is unclear. Germline CDR1 reads SQVTM; CDR2 reads ANQGSEA. The CDR3 sequence is 15 residues long. Trimming took off 0 bases at V and 0 bases at J, with 12 bases between the two ends. The CDR3 nucleotides are TGCAGCGTTGAAGAGGGATCCCTTAGCTCCTACGAGCAGTACTTC. Translated: CSVEEGSLSSYEQYF.

This chain uses TRBV5-1 with TRBJ2-5, with 12 bases that match TRBD1. This CDR3 comprises 15 residues. V lost 4 bases, J lost 5 bases, and 6 bases stayed unmatched. Germline CDR1 reads SGHRS; CDR2 reads YFSETQ. Here the CDR3 reads CASSPGTGGAETQYF. CDR3 bases: TGCGCCAGCAGCCCGGGGACAGGGGGCGCGGAGACCCAGTACTTC.

A few counts support this clonotype. The CDR3 coding sequence is TGTGCCATCAGTGAAGGGAGATATGGCTACACCTTC. As protein: CAISEGRYGYTF. This chain links TRBV10-3 with TRBJ1-2; D is undetermined. The germline V gene has CDR1 ENHRY and CDR2 SYGVKD. The CDR3 covers 12 residues. Trimming took off 3 bases at V and 5 bases at J, with 7 bases between the two ends.